The 6 T cell receptor beta chains listed next were all sequenced from one sample in a study of blood T cell repertoires in COVID-19. Produced via immunoSEQ multiplex PCR; TCRdb's table is partial and in-frame only. This sample has about 230,000 clones; about nine tenths occur once, and the top ten carry less than 4.5%. The sequencing sample was made of PBMCs or T cells enriched from blood (not recorded which). These receptor sequences come from a young woman with acute COVID-19.

The chain is built from TRBV28 and TRBJ1-2; no definite D call. Germline CDR1 is MDHEN and CDR2 is SYDVKM. Trimming stripped 5 bases from V and 1 base from J, with 11 bases between. There are 14 residues in the CDR3. CDR3 in DNA: TGTGCCAGCAGTCCCCCAGCGGATAACTATGGCTACACCTTC. Its protein product is CASSPPADNYGYTF.

This clone was seen a handful of times. J is TRBJ2-7 and V is TRBV18, with 7 bases matching TRBD1. This CDR3 is built from 14 residues. V lost 6 bases, J lost 2 bases, and 7 bases stayed unmatched. The germline CDR1 and CDR2 sequences are KGHSH and LQKENI. In DNA, the CDR3 is TGTGCCAGCTCGGGAGAGACAGGGCCCTACGAGCAGTACTTC. Translating gives CASSGETGPYEQYF.

V usage is TRBV3-1 (or the pseudogene TRBV3-2) and J usage is TRBJ2-2; 8 bases line up with TRBD2. V was pared by 4 bases and J by 2 bases, with 6 bases of the junction left unmatched. CDR1 is LGHDT and CDR2 is YNNKEL in the germline V gene (reference sequence). The CDR3 has 16 residues. The chain's CDR3 is CASSPQAGENTGELFF. The CDR3 DNA reads as TGTGCCAGCAGCCCCCAAGCGGGGGAAAACACCGGGGAGCTGTTTTTT.

The V gene is TRBV15, the J gene TRBJ1-5; no definite D call. Germline CDR1 reads LNHNV; CDR2 reads YYDKDF (reference sequence). CDR3 length: 13 amino acids. Deletions cut 5 bases from V and 7 bases from J, with 12 bases between. This CDR3 reads CATSPRYLQPQHF. The CDR3 DNA reads as TGTGCCACCAGCCCGCGATACTTACAGCCCCAGCATTTT.

The rearrangement uses TRBV5-1 and TRBJ1-4; 11 nucleotides match TRBD1. The CDR3 length is 16 residues. The V segment lost 0 bases and the J segment 8 bases; nucleotides outside the gene matches: 6. The V gene's germline CDR1 is SGHRS and CDR2 YFSETQ. The CDR3 nucleotides are TGCGCCAGCAGCTTGGCCGGACAGGGGGCTGGAGAAAAACTGTTTTTT. Protein product: CASSLAGQGAGEKLFF.

The CDR3 nucleotides read TGTGCCAGCAGTGAGAGTGGAAGGGGTAGCAATCAGCCCCAGCATTTT. This codes for CASSESGRGSNQPQHF. This chain connects TRBV2 to TRBJ1-5; possibly TRBD1 for D (5 bases). This CDR3 has 16 residues. The V and J ends lost 3 bases and 0 bases respectively, with 12 bases between them. Germline V lookup: CDR1 SNHLY, CDR2 FYNNEI.